This note documents a single TCR beta chain sequence. This clonotype occurred many times. Its cognate antigen has yet to be identified. Per-base qualities were not stored, and no clone one base away is much larger. To synthesize cDNA, template-switch 5'RACE was performed with a primer carrying a 10-nucleotide random unique molecular identifier so that each TCR transcript was tagged. Every sequencing run covered 15-18 subjects and yielded more than 180 million TCR-beta sequences. The RNeasy kit was used to extract total RNA. The KAPA Real-time Library Amplification kit was used to amplify TCR-beta VDJ regions with primers targeting the TCR constant region and the 5'RACE anchor. Sample indexes and Illumina adaptors were added in a first PCR, after which library yield was increased in a second PCR. After Ampure bead purification, the TCR product of roughly 650 bp was size-selected on a 2% E-gel SizeSelection system. Before pooling, libraries had their quality checked on a Bioanalyzer, their concentration measured with Qubit, and their quantity determined with the Kapa Library Quantification kit. Libraries were sequenced paired-end 2 x 150 bp on an Illumina HiSeq 2500. To increase sequence diversity, about 25-31% phiX was spiked into each library pool. In the original analysis: The quality-filtered reads were processed with the UMI-based MiGEC pipeline, whose error correction step removed more than 80% of the raw TCR sequences. VDJ genes were aligned to IMGT germline references, and clonotypes were defined by unique CDR3 amino acid sequence plus V-J genes. VDJtools evaluated clonal expansion, Shannon diversity and CDR3 relatedness (CalcPairwiseDistances, ClusterSamples); CLCbio workbench built phylogenetic trees. Expanded clones were defined as having at least 8 unique UMIs, based on coefficient-of-variation modelling across technical triplicates. TCRdb reprocessed the public reads (quality trimming at Q25 with fastp, clone calling with MiXCR) and kept in-frame beta chains. Merged by CDR3 protein, the rows form single entries marked with the most common genes and DNA. Here the V and J calls rest on TCRdb's processing, not on the authors' analysis. For this sample the table gives 75,000 to 80,000 distinct CDR3 sequences, of which about 5.5% were detected only once. 2% to 2.5% of the sample is held by the ten biggest clonotypes.

For unsorted PBMC libraries, 2 million PBMCs were used after storage in RNAlater at -80 degrees C until RNA extraction. The multiple sclerosis patients were enrolled in a US clinical protocol that evaluated disease progression with magnetic resonance imaging. Peripheral blood underwent Ficoll-Hypaque density gradient centrifugation to isolate PBMCs, which were then cryopreserved in liquid nitrogen. The sample is drawn from a study of neurological immune-mediated disorders (dated by TCRdb to about 2019). Background on the whole study: Of the approximately 34 multiple sclerosis patients, approximately 31 had relapsing-remitting MS and 3 had secondary progressive MS. Peripheral blood TCR-beta repertoires from patients with HTLV-I-associated myelopathy (HAM/TSP), patients with multiple sclerosis, and healthy controls were compared in the study using UMI-based sequencing. The roughly 100 TCR-beta libraries covered PBMC samples along with longitudinal samples, technical triplicates, and paired sorted CD4+ and CD8+ T-cell subsets. The cohort included some 70 subjects: approximately 14 with HAM/TSP, approximately 34 with multiple sclerosis, and 20 or so healthy controls.

The germline V gene supplies CDR1 SGHRS and CDR2 YFSETQ. From cysteine to phenylalanine, the CDR3 is 14 amino acids long. Only CDR3 DNA is held: 42 bases, read in frame from base 1. Germline trimming amounts to 0 bases on V and 3 bases on J, with 2 as the count of junction bases outside the gene matches. On the study overall, not on this receptor specifically: No identical CDR3 amino acid sequences were shared among expanded clones across subjects, suggesting private TCR-beta repertoires in all groups. In a phylogenetic analysis, the repertoires of 18 out of 34 MS patients fell into a single cluster of related CDR3 sequences, pointing to a possible signature at the repertoire level. TCR clonal expansion was greatest in HAM/TSP patients and smallest in MS patients, who ranked below even healthy controls. No association of the MS cluster with clinical or MRI features was observed, and the need for larger cohorts was stated by the authors.

The sequence joins TRBV5-1 to TRBJ1-1; TRBD1 fits 7 bases in the junction. The TCR originated in a woman in her 30s with multiple sclerosis. The sequencing sample was made of PBMCs. The DNA sequence follows: TGCGCCAGCAGCTTGGTCCAGGGGGACACTGAAGCTTTCTTT. Its protein is CASSLVQGDTEAFF.